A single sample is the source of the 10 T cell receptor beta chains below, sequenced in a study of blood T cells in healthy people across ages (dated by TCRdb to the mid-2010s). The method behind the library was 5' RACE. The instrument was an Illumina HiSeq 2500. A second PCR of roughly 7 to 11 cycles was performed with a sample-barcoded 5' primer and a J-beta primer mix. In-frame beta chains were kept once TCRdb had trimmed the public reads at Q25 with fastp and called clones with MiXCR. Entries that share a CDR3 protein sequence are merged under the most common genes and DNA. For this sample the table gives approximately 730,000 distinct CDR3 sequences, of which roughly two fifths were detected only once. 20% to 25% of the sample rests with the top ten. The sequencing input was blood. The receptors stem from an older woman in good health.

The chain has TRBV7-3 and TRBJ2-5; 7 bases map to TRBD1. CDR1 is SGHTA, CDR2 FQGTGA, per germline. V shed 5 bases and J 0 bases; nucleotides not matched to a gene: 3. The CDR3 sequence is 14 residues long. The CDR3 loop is CASSTGQYQETQYF. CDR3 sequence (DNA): TGTGCCAGCAGCACGGGACAGTACCAAGAGACCCAGTACTTC.

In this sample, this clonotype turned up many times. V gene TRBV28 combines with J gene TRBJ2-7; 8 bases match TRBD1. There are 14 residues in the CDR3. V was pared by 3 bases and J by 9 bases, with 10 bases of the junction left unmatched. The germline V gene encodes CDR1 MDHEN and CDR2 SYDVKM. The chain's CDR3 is CASSFIPGGLRQYF. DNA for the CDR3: TGTGCCAGCAGTTTCATCCCAGGGGGCTTGCGGCAGTACTTC. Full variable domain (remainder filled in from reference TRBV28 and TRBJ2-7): DVKVTQSSRYLVKRTGEKVFLECVQDMDHENMFWYRQDPGLGLRLIYFSYDVKMKEKGDIPEGYSVSREKKERFSLILESASTNQTSMYLCASSFIPGGLRQYFGPGTRLTVT.

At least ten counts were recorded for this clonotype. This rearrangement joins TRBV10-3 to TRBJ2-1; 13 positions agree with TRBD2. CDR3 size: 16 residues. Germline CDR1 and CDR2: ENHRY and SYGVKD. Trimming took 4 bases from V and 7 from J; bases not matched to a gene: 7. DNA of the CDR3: TGTGCCATCAGTGTGCAACTAGCGGGAGGGCGGAATGAGCAGTTCTTC. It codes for CAISVQLAGGRNEQFF.

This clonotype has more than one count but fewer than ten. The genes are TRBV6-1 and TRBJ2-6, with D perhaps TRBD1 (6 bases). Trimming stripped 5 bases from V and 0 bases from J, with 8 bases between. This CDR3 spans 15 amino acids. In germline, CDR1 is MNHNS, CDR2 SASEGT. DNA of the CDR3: TGTGCCAGCAGTACAGGGACCTCTGGGGCCAACGTCCTGACTTTC. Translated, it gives CASSTGTSGANVLTF.

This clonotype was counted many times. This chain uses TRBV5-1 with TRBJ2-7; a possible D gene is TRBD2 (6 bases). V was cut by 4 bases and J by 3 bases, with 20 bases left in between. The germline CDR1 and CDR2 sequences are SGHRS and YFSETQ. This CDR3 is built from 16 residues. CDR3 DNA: TGCGCCAGCAGCATGAGACATGCCGGGGGAAGCTACGAGCAGTACTTC. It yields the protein CASSMRHAGGSYEQYF.

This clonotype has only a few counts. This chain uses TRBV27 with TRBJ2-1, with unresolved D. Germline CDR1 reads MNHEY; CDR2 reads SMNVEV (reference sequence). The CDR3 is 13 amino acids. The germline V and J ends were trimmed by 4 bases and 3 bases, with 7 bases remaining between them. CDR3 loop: CASSSRDYNEQFF. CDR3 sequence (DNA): TGTGCCAGCAGTTCACGTGACTACAATGAGCAGTTCTTC.

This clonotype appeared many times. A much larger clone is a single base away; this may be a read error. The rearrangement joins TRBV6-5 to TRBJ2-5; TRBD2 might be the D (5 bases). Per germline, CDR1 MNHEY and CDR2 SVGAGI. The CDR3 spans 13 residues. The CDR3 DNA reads TGTGCCAGCAGTGACTCTGGAGCGGATGAGCAGTACTTC. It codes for CASSDSGADEQYF.

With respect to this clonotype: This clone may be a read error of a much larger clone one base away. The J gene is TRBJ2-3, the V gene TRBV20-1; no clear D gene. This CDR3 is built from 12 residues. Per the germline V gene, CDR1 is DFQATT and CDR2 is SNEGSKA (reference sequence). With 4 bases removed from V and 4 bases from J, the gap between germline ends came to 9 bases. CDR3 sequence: CSAKTLADTQYF. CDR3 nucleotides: TGCAGTGCTAAGACCCTCGCAGATACGCAGTATTTT.

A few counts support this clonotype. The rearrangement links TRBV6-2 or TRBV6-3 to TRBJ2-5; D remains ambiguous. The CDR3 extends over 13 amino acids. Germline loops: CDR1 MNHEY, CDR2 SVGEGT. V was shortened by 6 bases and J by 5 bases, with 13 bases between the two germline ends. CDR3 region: CASRGSASETQYF. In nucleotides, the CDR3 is TGTGCCAGCAGAGGATCTGCGTCGGAGACCCAGTACTTC.

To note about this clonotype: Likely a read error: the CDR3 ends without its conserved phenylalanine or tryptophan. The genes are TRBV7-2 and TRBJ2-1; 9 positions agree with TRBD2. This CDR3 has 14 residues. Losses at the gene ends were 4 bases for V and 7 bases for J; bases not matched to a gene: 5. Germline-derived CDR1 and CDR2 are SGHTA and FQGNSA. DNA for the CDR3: TGTGCCAGCAGCTCGACTAGCGGTGGAAATGAGCAGTTCCTC. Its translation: CASSSTSGGNEQFL.